This T cell receptor (beta chain) was obtained from a study of radiotherapy plus CTLA-4 blockade in lung cancer. General study results and limits: Expansion of tumor-derived TCR clones was observed in blood after radiotherapy plus ipilimumab.

Those with chemo-refractory metastatic non-small-cell lung cancer were treated with focal radiation combined with CTLA-4 blockade using ipilimumab. Sequencing was performed with immunoSEQ multiplex PCR; in TCRdb, only in-frame clones are kept and a portion is missing. The data hold roughly 120,000 clones, with approximately 80% observed a single time. Concerning this clone: Its antigen is undetermined.

The CDR3 is 13 residues long. V was trimmed by 6 bases and J by 3 bases, leaving 9 bases between them. The germline CDR1 and CDR2 sequences are MNHEY and SVGAGI. Specimen: peripheral blood, collected from a patient treated with radiotherapy plus ipilimumab. The gene calls are TRBV6-5 and TRBJ1-3, with D possibly being TRBD1 (6 bases). The TCR comes from a human donor with non-small cell lung cancer who had a partial response to radiotherapy plus ipilimumab. The CDR3 DNA sequence: TGTGCCAGCAGCAGGGGTCTTGGAAACACCATATATTTT. Translating gives CASSRGLGNTIYF.